Sequencing of this T cell receptor beta chain was carried out in a study of cytomegalovirus exposure and HLA in healthy donors. The PCR used 60 Vbeta and 13 Jbeta primers. TCRdb's copy holds only in-frame clones and misses some; the assay was immunoSEQ multiplex PCR. The data hold about 110,000 clones, with roughly 76% observed a single time. This clone came up once. Trimming took 4 bases from V and 2 from J, leaving 9 bases between them. Per the germline V gene, CDR1 is SEHNR and CDR2 is FQNEAQ (reference sequence). The CDR3 spans 13 residues. The sequence came from a man aged 30 to 39 in good health and CMV-seropositive. This chain connects TRBV7-9 to TRBJ2-7, with D possibly TRBD2 on 6 matching bases. The sequenced sample was PBMCs. The CDR3 DNA is TGTGCCAGCAGCTCGGACTACACCTACGAGCAGTACTTC. As protein: CASSSDYTYEQYF.